This T cell receptor (beta chain) was observed in a study of cytotoxic CD8 clonotypes in ibrutinib-treated CLL. Study in general: Response samples were taken after a median of about 11 months on treatment, range 6 to 36. Productive templates averaged approximately 260,000 per sample, and productive rearrangements roughly 90,000. Findings of the study overall: Relative to age-matched healthy donors, clonality at baseline was higher, and it tracked circulating CD8+ T-cell counts. Investigators sampled sustained-remission and progressing patients at differing times.

Germline V gene lookup returns CDR1 MNHEY and CDR2 SMNVEV (reference sequence). Trimming removed 4 bases from V and 8 bases from J; junction bases left unmatched: 8. The CDR3 contains 14 residues. This clone turned up a few times. The target antigen is unknown. The table came from immunoSEQ multiplex PCR; TCRdb's copy has only in-frame clones and leaves some out. The sample holds about 330,000 clones, 60% to 80% seen once. The V gene is TRBV27, the J gene TRBJ2-3; 8 nucleotides agree with TRBD1. The sample consisted of PBMCs, taken after 36 months of ibrutinib treatment. This TCR came from a human donor with chronic lymphocytic leukemia. CDR3 amino acids: CASSYGQGSGTQYF. As DNA, the CDR3 is TGTGCCAGCAGTTATGGACAGGGTAGTGGTACGCAGTATTTT.